The rows below give T cell receptor beta chains drawn from one sample of a study of blood T cell repertoires in COVID-19. Data came from immunoSEQ multiplex PCR; TCRdb stores just in-frame clones and leaves some out. The profile shows more than 85,000 clones, around 90% of them singletons. The sequenced material came from peripheral blood. Every receptor here comes from a man between 65 and 85 years old with acute or convalescent COVID-19. CDR3s include the opening cysteine and the closing phenylalanine or tryptophan. The D gene is left open where the match is weak. Part of the rows lack a size; the others show once, few, many or a class for expanded clones.

TRBD2,-,TRBV6-5,TRBJ2-3,CASRPLAGDRDTQYF,TGTGCCAGCAGACCACTAGCGGGGGATAGGGATACGCAGTATTTT
-,-,TRBV7-9,TRBJ1-1,CASSLASGATEAFF,TGTGCCAGCAGCTTGGCGTCTGGGGCGACTGAAGCTTTCTTT
TRBD1,-,TRBV6-5,TRBJ1-5,CASTGTVDQPQHF,TGTGCCAGCACCGGGACAGTAGATCAGCCCCAGCATTTT
TRBD1,-,TRBV28,TRBJ2-2,CASSQGAPGELFF,TGTGCCAGCAGTCAGGGGGCGCCCGGGGAGCTGTTTTTT
-,-,TRBV20-1,TRBJ1-2,CSASFSAGVEGYTF,TGCAGTGCTAGTTTTTCGGCCGGGGTTGAGGGCTACACCTTC
-,-,TRBV6-1,TRBJ1-1,CASSERGGTRNTEAFF,TGTGCCAGCAGTGAGAGAGGCGGGACGAGGAACACTGAAGCTTTCTTT
TRBD2,-,TRBV4-1,TRBJ2-7,CASSHGGAYEQYF,TGCGCCAGCAGCCACGGGGGGGCCTACGAGCAGTACTTC
TRBD2,-,TRBV5-1,TRBJ2-5,CASSSGLAGGDQETQYF,TGCGCCAGCAGCTCGGGACTAGCGGGCGGTGACCAAGAGACCCAGTACTTC
TRBD2,-,TRBV27,TRBJ2-1,CASSLTSGGINEQFF,TGTGCCAGCAGCCTGACTAGCGGGGGGATCAATGAGCAGTTCTTC
TRBD2,-,TRBV19,TRBJ2-3,CASSITGGADTQYF,TGTGCCAGTAGTATCACGGGAGGGGCAGATACGCAGTATTTT
TRBD2,once,TRBV30,TRBJ2-5,CAWRGGLGFQETQYF,TGTGCCTGGAGGGGAGGGTTAGGGTTCCAAGAGACCCAGTACTTC
-,few,TRBV6-1,TRBJ1-1,CASSDVLQGIRAFF,TGTGCCAGCAGTGATGTTCTTCAGGGTATCAGAGCTTTCTTT
-,-,TRBV9,TRBJ1-3,CASSNRAVSGNTIYF,TGTGCCAGCAGCAACAGGGCGGTATCTGGAAACACCATATATTTT
-,once,TRBV6-5,TRBJ1-6,CASSRDIGMDSPLHF,TGTGCCAGCAGTAGGGACATAGGGATGGATTCACCCCTCCACTTT
TRBD1,-,TRBV25-1,TRBJ2-5,CASSELGQETQYF,TGTGCCAGCAGTGAATTGGGACAGGAGACCCAGTACTTC
-,-,TRBV4-1,TRBJ2-1,CASSPGRLVRDNEQFF,TGCGCCAGCAGCCCCGGCAGACTGGTTCGCGACAATGAGCAGTTCTTC
-,-,TRBV29-1,TRBJ1-5,CSVGGQTSNQPQHF,TGCAGCGTCGGCGGCCAGACTAGCAATCAGCCCCAGCATTTT
-,-,TRBV2,TRBJ1-2,CASREWGGTGNYGYTF,TGTGCCAGCAGAGAATGGGGGGGAACTGGGAACTATGGCTACACCTTC
-,-,TRBV2,TRBJ1-2,CASSERGMRGFNYGYTF,TGTGCCAGCAGTGAAAGGGGGATGAGGGGATTCAACTATGGCTACACCTTC
TRBD1,-,TRBV19,TRBJ2-2,CASSIARGLTGELFF,TGTGCCAGTAGTATAGCCAGGGGGCTGACCGGGGAGCTGTTTTTT
-,once,TRBV11-2,TRBJ2-7,CASSLRASWDNYEQYF,TGTGCCAGCAGCCTTCGGGCAAGCTGGGACAACTACGAGCAGTACTTC
TRBD1,-,TRBV5-4,TRBJ1-2,CASSLIPGQGSYGYTF,TGTGCCAGCAGCTTAATACCGGGACAGGGAAGCTATGGCTACACCTTC
TRBD1,-,TRBV19,TRBJ1-1,CACYRGNTEAFF,TGTGCCTGCTACAGGGGGAACACTGAAGCTTTCTTT
TRBD2,-,TRBV7-2,TRBJ2-3,CASSIRSGGLSTDTQYF,TGTGCCAGCAGCATTAGGAGCGGGGGGCTCAGCACAGATACGCAGTATTTT
-,-,TRBV19,TRBJ1-5,CASSMEYFGSQPQHF,TGTGCCAGTAGTATGGAGTATTTCGGAAGTCAGCCTCAGCATTTT
-,-,TRBV9,TRBJ2-2,CASSVELRAVNTGELFF,TGTGCCAGCAGCGTAGAATTGCGGGCGGTGAACACCGGGGAGCTGTTTTTT
TRBD1,-,TRBV28,TRBJ1-6,CASSPPLQGARSSPLHF,TGTGCCAGCAGCCCACCCTTACAGGGGGCGCGGAGTTCACCCCTCCACTTT
TRBD1,once,TRBV7-3,TRBJ1-2,CASSPHGQGNYGYTF,TGTGCCAGCAGCCCCCACGGACAGGGGAACTATGGCTACACCTTC
-,-,TRBV9,TRBJ1-1,CASSLTANTEAFF,TGTGCCAGCAGCCTGACAGCGAACACTGAAGCTTTCTTT
TRBD1,-,TRBV6-4,TRBJ1-1,CASSGGTGTSNTEAFF,TGTGCCAGCAGTGGGGGGACAGGGACCTCTAACACTGAAGCTTTCTTT
-,-,TRBV10-1,TRBJ1-2,CASSESGGYGYTF,TGCGCCAGCAGTGAGTCAGGGGGTTATGGCTACACCTTC
TRBD1,-,TRBV2,TRBJ1-5,CASSADRDQPQHF,TGTGCCAGCAGTGCCGACAGGGATCAGCCCCAGCATTTT
-,-,TRBV3-1/TRBV3-2,TRBJ1-2,CASSQDEALYGYTF,TGTGCCAGCAGCCAAGATGAGGCACTCTATGGCTACACCTTC
-,-,TRBV6-6,TRBJ1-5,CASSYHSGNQPQHF,TGTGCCAGCAGTTACCATTCAGGGAATCAGCCCCAGCATTTT
TRBD1,-,TRBV18,TRBJ2-7,CASSPGVRTGRRKQYF,TGTGCCAGCTCACCGGGGGTAAGGACAGGTCGTAGGAAGCAGTACTTC
-,once,TRBV5-1,TRBJ2-2,CASSLAGKNTGELFF,TGCGCCAGCAGCTTGGCAGGAAAAAACACCGGGGAGCTGTTTTTT
-,few,TRBV19,TRBJ1-6,CASSIGGDSPLHF,TGTGCCAGTAGTATAGGCGGGGATTCACCCCTCCACTTT
-,-,TRBV6-5,TRBJ2-5,CASRRVAKETQYF,TGTGCCAGCAGGCGGGTCGCGAAAGAGACCCAGTACTTC
TRBD1,once,TRBV30,TRBJ2-7,CAWNHGGQGLSYEQYF,TGTGCCTGGAACCATGGGGGACAGGGATTATCCTACGAGCAGTACTTC
TRBD1,-,TRBV9,TRBJ2-5,CASSPGTGGGETQYF,TGTGCCAGCAGCCCCGGGACAGGGGGGGGAGAGACCCAGTACTTC
-,-,TRBV5-1,TRBJ2-2,CASSDTGELFF,TGCGCCAGCTCAGACACCGGGGAGCTGTTTTTT
-,-,TRBV4-1,TRBJ2-7,CASSQEGQTSSSYEQYF,TGCGCCAGCAGCCAAGAGGGGCAGACTTCCAGCTCCTACGAGCAGTACTTC
TRBD1,-,TRBV3-1/TRBV3-2,TRBJ1-6,CASSQDRDSPLHF,TGTGCCAGCAGCCAGGACAGGGATTCACCCCTCCACTTT
-,-,TRBV2,TRBJ1-2,CASTTGQGYGYTF,TGTGCCAGCACTACGGGACAAGGGTATGGCTACACCTTC
-,-,TRBV3-1/TRBV3-2,TRBJ2-5,CASSHPRETQYF,TGTGCCAGCAGCCATCCTCGAGAGACCCAGTACTTC
TRBD1,-,TRBV5-1,TRBJ1-2,CASSLGQGRSYTF,TGCGCCAGCAGCTTGGGACAGGGTAGGAGCTACACCTTC
TRBD1,once,TRBV14,TRBJ1-2,CASSQGGTGAYGYTF,TGTGCCAGCAGCCAAGGGGGGACAGGGGCCTATGGCTACACCTTC
TRBD1,-,TRBV19,TRBJ2-5,CASSTRQGGGETQYF,TGTGCCAGTAGTACCCGACAGGGCGGAGGAGAGACCCAGTACTTC
-,-,TRBV19,TRBJ1-1,CASSGDGETEAFF,TGTGCCAGTAGTGGCGACGGGGAGACTGAAGCTTTCTTT
-,-,TRBV19,TRBJ1-6,CASSIPDTFRYSPLHF,TGTGCCAGTAGTATACCGGACACCTTCCGATATTCACCCCTCCACTTT
-,once,TRBV7-9,TRBJ2-7,CASSDRDTGPLRNYEQYF,TGTGCCAGCAGCGACCGGGACACGGGGCCTTTACGCAACTACGAGCAGTACTTC
-,-,TRBV28,TRBJ1-2,CASSLYRDDGYTF,TGTGCCAGCAGTTTATACAGGGACGATGGCTACACCTTC
-,-,TRBV6-1,TRBJ1-2,CASSEDLNLANYGYTF,TGTGCCAGCAGTGAAGACCTCAACCTAGCTAACTATGGCTACACCTTC